Described below is a single T cell receptor (beta chain) sequence and its context. Its specificity is not known. The sample originates from a study of CD8+ T cells in alopecia areata. The study's findings and limits: Tofacitinib significantly decreased scalp clonality and expanded CD8+ clones among top 100.

RNA extraction was followed by reverse transcription into cDNA, which acted as the sequencing template. Data came from immunoSEQ multiplex PCR; TCRdb stores just in-frame clones and leaves some out. The sample lists roughly 180,000 clones; 50% to 60% were seen once. Stated treatment: oral pan-JAK inhibitor, 5-10 mg twice daily. The V gene's germline CDR1 is SGHNT and CDR2 YYREEE (reference sequence). The V and J ends lost 4 bases and 0 bases, in that order; junction bases with no gene match: 13. The CDR3 runs to 18 residues. This clonotype was sampled from a human donor with alopecia areata. The J gene is TRBJ1-3, the V gene TRBV5-4; 7 nucleotides match TRBD1. This sample comprised CD4+ T cells sorted from blood, obtained at week 4, from a patient treated with tofacitinib. The CDR3 protein is CASSQRAGGTSSGNTIYF. CDR3 bases: TGTGCCAGCAGCCAGCGCGCAGGGGGGACTTCCTCTGGAAACACCATATATTTT.